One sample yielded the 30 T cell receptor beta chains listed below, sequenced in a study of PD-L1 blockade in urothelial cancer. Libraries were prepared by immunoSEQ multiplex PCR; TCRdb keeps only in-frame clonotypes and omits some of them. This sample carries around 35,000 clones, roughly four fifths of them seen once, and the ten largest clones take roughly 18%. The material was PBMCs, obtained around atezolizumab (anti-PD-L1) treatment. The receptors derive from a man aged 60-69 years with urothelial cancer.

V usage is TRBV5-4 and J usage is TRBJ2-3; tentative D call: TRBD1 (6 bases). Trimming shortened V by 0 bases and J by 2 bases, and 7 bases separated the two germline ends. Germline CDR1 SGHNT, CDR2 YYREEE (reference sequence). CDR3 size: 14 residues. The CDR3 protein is CASSLAGDTDTQYF. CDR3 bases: TGTGCCAGCAGCTTGGCAGGGGACACAGATACGCAGTATTTT.

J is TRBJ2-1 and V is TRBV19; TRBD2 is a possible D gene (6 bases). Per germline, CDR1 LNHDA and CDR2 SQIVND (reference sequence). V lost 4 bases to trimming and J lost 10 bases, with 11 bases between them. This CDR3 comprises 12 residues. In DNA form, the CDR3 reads TGTGCCAGTAGTAACGGACGGGGGGAGCAGTTCTTC. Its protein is CASSNGRGEQFF.

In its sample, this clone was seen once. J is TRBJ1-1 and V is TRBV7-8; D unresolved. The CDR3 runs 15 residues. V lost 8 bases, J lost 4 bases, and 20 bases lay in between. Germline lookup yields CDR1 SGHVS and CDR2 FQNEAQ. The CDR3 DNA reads TGTGCCAGCCTCCTTTCGAGGGCGGCCCGCACTGAAGCTTTCTTT. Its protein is CASLLSRAARTEAFF.

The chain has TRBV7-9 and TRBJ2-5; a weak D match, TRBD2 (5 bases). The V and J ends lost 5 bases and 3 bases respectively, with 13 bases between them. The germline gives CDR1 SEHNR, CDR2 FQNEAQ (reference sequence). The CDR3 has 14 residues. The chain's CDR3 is CASSPPDGEETQYF. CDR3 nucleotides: TGTGCCAGCAGCCCCCCGGACGGGGAAGAGACCCAGTACTTC.

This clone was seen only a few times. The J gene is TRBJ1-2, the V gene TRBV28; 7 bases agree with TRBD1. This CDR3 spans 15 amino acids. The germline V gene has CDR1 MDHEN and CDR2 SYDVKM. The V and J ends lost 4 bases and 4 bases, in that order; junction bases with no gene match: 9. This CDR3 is CASSSADRVFYGYTF. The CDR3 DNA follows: TGTGCCAGCAGTTCCGCCGACAGGGTGTTCTATGGCTACACCTTC.

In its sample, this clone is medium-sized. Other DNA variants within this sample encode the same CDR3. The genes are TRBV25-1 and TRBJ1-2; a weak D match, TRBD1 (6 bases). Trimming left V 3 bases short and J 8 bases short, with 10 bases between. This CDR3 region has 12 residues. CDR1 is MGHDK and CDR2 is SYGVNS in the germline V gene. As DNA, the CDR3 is TGTGCCAGCAGTGAGGGGGGGGGCGGCTACACCTTC. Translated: CASSEGGGGYTF.

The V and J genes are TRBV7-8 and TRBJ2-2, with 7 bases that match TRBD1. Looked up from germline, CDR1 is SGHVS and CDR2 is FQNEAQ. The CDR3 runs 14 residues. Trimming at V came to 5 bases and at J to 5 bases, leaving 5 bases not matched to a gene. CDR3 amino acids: CASSVGQRTGELFF. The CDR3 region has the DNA TGTGCCAGCAGCGTGGGACAGAGGACCGGGGAGCTGTTTTTT.

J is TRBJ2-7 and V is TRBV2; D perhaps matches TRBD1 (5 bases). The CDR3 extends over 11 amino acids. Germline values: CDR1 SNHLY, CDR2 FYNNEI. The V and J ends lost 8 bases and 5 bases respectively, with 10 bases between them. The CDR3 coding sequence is TGTGCCAGCTATGGGGCGAACGAGCAGTACTTC. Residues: CASYGANEQYF. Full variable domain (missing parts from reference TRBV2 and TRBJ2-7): EPEVTQTPSHQVTQMGQEVILRCVPISNHLYFYWYRQILGQKVEFLVSFYNNEISEKSEIFDDQFSVERPDGSNFTLKIRSTKLEDSAMYFCASYGANEQYFGPGTRLTVT.

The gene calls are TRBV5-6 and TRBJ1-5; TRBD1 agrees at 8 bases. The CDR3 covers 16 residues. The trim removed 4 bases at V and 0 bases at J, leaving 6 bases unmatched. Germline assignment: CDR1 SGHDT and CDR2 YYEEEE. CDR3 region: CASSRMTGVSNQPQHF. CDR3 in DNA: TGTGCCAGCAGCCGGATGACAGGGGTTAGCAATCAGCCCCAGCATTTT. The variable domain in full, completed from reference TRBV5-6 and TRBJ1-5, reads DAGVTQSPTHLIKTRGQQVTLRCSPKSGHDTVSWYQQALGQGPQFIFQYYEEEERQRGNFPDRFSGHQFPNYSSELNVNALLLGDSALYLCASSRMTGVSNQPQHFGDGTRLSIL.

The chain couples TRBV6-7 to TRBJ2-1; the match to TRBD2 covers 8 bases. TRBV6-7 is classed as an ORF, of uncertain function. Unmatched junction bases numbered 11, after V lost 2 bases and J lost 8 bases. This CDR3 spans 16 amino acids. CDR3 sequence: CASSYRGGPVCDEQFF. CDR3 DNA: TGTGCCAGCAGTTACCGCGGGGGGCCAGTTTGTGATGAGCAGTTCTTC.

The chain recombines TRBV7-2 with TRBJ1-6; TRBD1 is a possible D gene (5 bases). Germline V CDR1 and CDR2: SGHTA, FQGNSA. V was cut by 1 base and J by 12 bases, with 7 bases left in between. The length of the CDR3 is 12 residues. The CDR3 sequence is CASSLEGEPLHF. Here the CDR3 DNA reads TGTGCCAGCAGCTTAGAAGGGGAACCCCTCCACTTT.

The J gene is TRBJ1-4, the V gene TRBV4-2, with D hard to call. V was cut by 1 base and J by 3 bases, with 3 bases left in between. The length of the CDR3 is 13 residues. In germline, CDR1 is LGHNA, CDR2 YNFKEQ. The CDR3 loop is CASSQASNEKLFF. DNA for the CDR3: TGTGCCAGCAGCCAAGCCTCTAATGAAAAACTGTTTTTT.

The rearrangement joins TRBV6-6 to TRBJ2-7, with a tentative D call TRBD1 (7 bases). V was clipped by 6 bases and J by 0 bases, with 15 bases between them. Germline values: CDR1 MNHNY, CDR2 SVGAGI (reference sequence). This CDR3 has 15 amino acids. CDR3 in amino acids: CASSLATGSSYEQYF. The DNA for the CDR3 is TGTGCCAGCAGCCTAGCGACAGGGAGCTCCTACGAGCAGTACTTC.

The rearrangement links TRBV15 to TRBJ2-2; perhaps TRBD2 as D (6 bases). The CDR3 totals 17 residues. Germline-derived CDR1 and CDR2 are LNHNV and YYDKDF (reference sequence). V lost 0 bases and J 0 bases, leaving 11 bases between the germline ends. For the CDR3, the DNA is TGTGCCACCAGCAGAGATCCGGGCGGGACGAACACCGGGGAGCTGTTTTTT. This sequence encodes CATSRDPGGTNTGELFF.

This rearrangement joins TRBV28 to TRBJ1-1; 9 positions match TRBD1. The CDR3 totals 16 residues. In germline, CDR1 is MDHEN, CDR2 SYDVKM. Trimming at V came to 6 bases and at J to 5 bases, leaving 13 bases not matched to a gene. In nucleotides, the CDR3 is TGTGCCAGCAGCCCTACAGGGGGCGCGTTCGTAACTGAAGCTTTCTTT. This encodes CASSPTGGAFVTEAFF.

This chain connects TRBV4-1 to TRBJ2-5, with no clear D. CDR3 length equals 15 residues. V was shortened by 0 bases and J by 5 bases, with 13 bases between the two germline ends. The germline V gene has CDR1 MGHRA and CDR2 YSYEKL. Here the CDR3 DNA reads TGCGCCAGCAGCCAAGATACCGGTCTAGGCGAGACCCAGTACTTC. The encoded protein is CASSQDTGLGETQYF.

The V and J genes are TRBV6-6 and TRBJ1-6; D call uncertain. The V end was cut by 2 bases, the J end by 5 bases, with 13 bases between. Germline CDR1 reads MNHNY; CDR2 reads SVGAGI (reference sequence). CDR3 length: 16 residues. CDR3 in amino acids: CASSYSDTRNNSPLHF. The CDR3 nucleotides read TGTGCCAGCAGTTACAGTGACACTAGAAATAATTCACCCCTCCACTTT.

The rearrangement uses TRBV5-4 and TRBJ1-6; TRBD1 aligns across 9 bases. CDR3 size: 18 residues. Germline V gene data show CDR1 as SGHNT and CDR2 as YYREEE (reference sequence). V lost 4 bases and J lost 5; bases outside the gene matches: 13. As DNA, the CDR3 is TGTGCCAGCAGCCCCCCAACGGGGACAGGGAAAGATAATTCACCCCTCCACTTT. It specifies CASSPPTGTGKDNSPLHF.

The chain's CDR3 is CASSLLGSGGSPLHF. The CDR3 DNA reads as TGTGCCAGCAGCTTACTTGGGTCAGGGGGTTCACCCCTCCACTTT. The chain couples TRBV11-2 to TRBJ1-6; the match to TRBD1 covers 7 bases. There are 15 residues in the CDR3. With V trimmed by 2 bases and J by 9 bases, 7 bases remained unmatched. Germline lookup yields CDR1 SGHAT and CDR2 FQNNGV.

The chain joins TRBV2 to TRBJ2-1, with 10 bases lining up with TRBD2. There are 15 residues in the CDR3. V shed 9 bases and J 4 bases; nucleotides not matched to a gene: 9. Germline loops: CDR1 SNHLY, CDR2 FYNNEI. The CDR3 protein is CASSVVAGGYNEQFF. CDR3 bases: TGTGCCAGTTCAGTGGTAGCGGGGGGATACAATGAGCAGTTCTTC.

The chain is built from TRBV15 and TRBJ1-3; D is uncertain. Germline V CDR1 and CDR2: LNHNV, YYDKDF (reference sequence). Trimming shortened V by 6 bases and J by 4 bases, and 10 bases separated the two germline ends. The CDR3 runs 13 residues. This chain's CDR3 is CATSPGSGNTIYF. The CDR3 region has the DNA TGTGCCACCAGTCCAGGTTCCGGAAACACCATATATTTT.

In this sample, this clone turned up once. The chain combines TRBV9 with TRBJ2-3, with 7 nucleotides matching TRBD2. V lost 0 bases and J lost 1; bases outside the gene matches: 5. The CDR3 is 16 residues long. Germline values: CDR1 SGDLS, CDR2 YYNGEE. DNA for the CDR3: TGTGCCAGCAGCGTAGTGCCGGGACTACGCACAGATACGCAGTATTTT. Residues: CASSVVPGLRTDTQYF.

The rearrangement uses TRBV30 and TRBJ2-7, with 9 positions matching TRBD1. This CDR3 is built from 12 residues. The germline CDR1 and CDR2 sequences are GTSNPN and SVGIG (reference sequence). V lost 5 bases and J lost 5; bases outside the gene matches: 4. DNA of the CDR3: TGTGCCTGGGGACAGGGGTCTGACGAGCAGTACTTC. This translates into CAWGQGSDEQYF.

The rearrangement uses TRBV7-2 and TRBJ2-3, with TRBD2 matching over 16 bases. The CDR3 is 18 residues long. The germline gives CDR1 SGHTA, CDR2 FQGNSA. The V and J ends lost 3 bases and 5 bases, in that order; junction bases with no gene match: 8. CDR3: CASSLVGTSGGAGDTQYF. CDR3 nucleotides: TGTGCCAGCAGCTTGGTCGGGACTAGCGGGGGGGCCGGAGATACGCAGTATTTT.

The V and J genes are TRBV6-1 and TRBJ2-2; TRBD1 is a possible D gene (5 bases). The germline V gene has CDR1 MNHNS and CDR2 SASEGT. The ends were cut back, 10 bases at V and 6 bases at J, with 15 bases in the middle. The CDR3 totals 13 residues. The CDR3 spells CAIISRVPGELFF. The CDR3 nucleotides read TGTGCCATCATTTCCAGGGTACCCGGGGAGCTGTTTTTT.

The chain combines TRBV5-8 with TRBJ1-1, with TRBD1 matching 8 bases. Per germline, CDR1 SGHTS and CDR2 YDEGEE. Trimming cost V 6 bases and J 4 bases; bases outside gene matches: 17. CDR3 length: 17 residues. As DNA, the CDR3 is TGTGCCAGCACCTACTTTCTAAGGACAGGGAGAGGCACTGAAGCTTTCTTT. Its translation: CASTYFLRTGRGTEAFF.

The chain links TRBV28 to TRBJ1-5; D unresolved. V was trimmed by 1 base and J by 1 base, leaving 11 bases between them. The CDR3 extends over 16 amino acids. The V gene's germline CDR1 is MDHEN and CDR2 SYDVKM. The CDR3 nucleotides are TGTGCCAGCAGTTTATATCGGGGTTTAAGCAATCAGCCCCAGCATTTT. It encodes CASSLYRGLSNQPQHF.

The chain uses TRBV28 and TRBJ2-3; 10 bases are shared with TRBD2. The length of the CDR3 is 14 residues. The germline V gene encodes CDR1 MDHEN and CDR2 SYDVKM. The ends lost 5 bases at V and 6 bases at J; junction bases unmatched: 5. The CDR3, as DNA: TGTGCCAGCAGTCCCAGCGGGGGGGTCGATACGCAGTATTTT. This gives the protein CASSPSGGVDTQYF.

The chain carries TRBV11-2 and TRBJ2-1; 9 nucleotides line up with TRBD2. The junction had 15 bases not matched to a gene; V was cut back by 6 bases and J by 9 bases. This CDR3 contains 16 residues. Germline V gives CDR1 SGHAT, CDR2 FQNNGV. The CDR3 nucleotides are TGTGCCAGCAGAAACCCCGGGACTAGCATTTTGGGTGAGCAGTTCTTC. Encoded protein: CASRNPGTSILGEQFF. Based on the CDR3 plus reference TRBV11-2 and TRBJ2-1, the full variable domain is EAGVAQSPRYKIIEKRQSVAFWCNPISGHATLYWYQQILGQGPKLLIQFQNNGVVDDSQLPKDRFSAERLKGVDSTLKIQPAKLEDSAVYLCASRNPGTSILGEQFFGPGTRLTVL.

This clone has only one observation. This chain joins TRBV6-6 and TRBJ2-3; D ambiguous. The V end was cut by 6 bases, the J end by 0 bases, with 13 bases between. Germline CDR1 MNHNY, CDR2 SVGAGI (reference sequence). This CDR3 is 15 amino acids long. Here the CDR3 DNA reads TGTGCCAGCAGCTATACAGACACTAGCACAGATACGCAGTATTTT. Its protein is CASSYTDTSTDTQYF.